The sequence of this T cell receptor (beta chain) was determined in a study of blood T cell repertoires in COVID-19. Turning to the study itself: Collection of acute and convalescent COVID-19 samples took place in the United States, Italy and Spain. Sources were T cells, B-cell-depleted T cells, or PBMCs; the material itself was cDNA or gDNA.

Study processing details: How many nucleated cells were present was estimated from reference gene primer amplification. Clones were read by immunoSEQ multiplex PCR, and TCRdb kept only the in-frame ones, dropping some. Clone size and the V and J calls come from that table; the DNA yielded D and trimming. The repertoire has approximately 210,000 clones, 84% of them found once; the top ten carry 5% to 6.5%. J gave up 4 bases and V 7 bases, and 0 bases lay outside the gene matches. Germline V CDR1 and CDR2: SGHRS, YFSETQ. This CDR3 spans 12 amino acids. The gene calls are TRBV5-1 and TRBJ1-3; 9 bases are shared with TRBD1. The sequencing input was peripheral blood. This TCR came from a woman between 70 and 85 years old with active or convalescent COVID-19. CDR3 amino acids: CASGTGGNTIYF. The CDR3 DNA is TGCGCCAGCGGGACAGGGGGAAACACCATATATTTT.